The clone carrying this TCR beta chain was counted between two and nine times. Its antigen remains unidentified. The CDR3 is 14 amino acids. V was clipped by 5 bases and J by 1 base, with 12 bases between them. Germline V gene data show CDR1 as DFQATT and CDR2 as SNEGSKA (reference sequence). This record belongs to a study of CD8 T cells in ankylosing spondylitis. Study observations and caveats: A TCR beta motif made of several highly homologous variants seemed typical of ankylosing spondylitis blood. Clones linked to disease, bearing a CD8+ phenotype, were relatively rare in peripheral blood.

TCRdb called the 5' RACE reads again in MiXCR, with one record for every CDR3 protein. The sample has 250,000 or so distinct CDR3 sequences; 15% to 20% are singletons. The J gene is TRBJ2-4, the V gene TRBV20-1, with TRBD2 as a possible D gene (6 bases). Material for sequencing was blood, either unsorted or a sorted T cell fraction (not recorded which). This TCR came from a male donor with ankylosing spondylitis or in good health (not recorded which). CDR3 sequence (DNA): TGCAGTGCTCCGACGGGAGCGGCCAAAAACATTCAGTACTTC. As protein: CSAPTGAAKNIQYF.